Sequencing of this TCR beta chain was carried out in a study of blood T cell repertoires in COVID-19. Study-level background: Specimens from acute and convalescent COVID-19 originated in the United States, Italy and Spain. The analysed material was cDNA or gDNA that came from T cells, B-cell-depleted T cells, or PBMCs.

The germline CDR1 and CDR2 sequences are SGHRS and YFSETQ. This CDR3 spans 13 amino acids. The V end was cut by 4 bases, the J end by 6 bases, with 11 bases between. In the authors' workflow: Scientists estimated how many nucleated cells there were by amplifying reference gene primers. TCRdb's table, derived via immunoSEQ multiplex PCR, lists solely in-frame clones and lacks some. V, J and clone size reflect that table, while D and trimming were determined from the DNA. The sample yields about 14,000 clones, under 95% seen once. Sequencing was done on a sample of peripheral blood. The rearrangement links TRBV5-1 to TRBJ2-1; the D is unclear. The TCR originated in a human donor in a cohort sampled during active COVID-19. In DNA, the CDR3 is TGCGCCAGCAGCAAGACCCTAGGCAATGAGCAGTTCTTC. Its protein is CASSKTLGNEQFF.